This T cell receptor beta chain originates from a study of tumor and adjacent non-tumor tissue in lung cancer. Study in general: Histology: about twelve adenocarcinoma, a couple of squamous cell carcinoma, 1 small cell lung cancer.

This clonotype has more than one count but fewer than ten. What it binds is unknown. The library came from three nested PCR rounds adapted from ARM-PCR protocols. TCRdb processed the multiplex PCR reads anew with MiXCR; each CDR3 protein has one entry. The data contain about 93,000 distinct CDR3 sequences, 67% of them singletons. No cell sorting was done before RNA was extracted from the tissue. Between August and November 2014, newly diagnosed, chemotherapy-naive lung cancer patients underwent thoracic surgery in China. CDR3 length equals 15 residues. The V gene end was trimmed by 8 bases and the J gene end by 6 bases; junction bases not matched to a gene: 15. From germline, CDR1 is MDHEN and CDR2 SYDVKM. Study-wide results and caveats: Tumor TCR diversity, when higher, was linked to shorter survival. Significantly higher TCR diversity was found in tumor than normal lung.

This sequence was found in a man aged 55 to 69 with non-small cell lung cancer. The V and J genes are TRBV28 and TRBJ1-2; 7 nucleotides agree with TRBD1. Sequencing used lung tumor tissue. The DNA for the CDR3 is TGTGCCAGCGATACAGGGGCGGCCCCATCCCATGGCTACACCTTC. Translated: CASDTGAAPSHGYTF.